This T cell receptor (beta chain) is from a study of persistence of HIV-infected CD4 T cells. Study-wide context: Multiple blood draws of up to roughly 200 mL, except two donors with single leukapheresis.

The germline CDR1 and CDR2 sequences are DFQATT and SNEGSKA (reference sequence). CDR3 size: 11 residues. With V trimmed by 5 bases and J by 6 bases, 1 base remained unmatched. Points on this clone: Its antigen is not known.

Cells were stimulated nonspecifically with anti-CD3/anti-CD28 magnetic beads. CD4+ T cells upregulating both CD40 ligand and CD69 were sorted as responding cells. This was the immunoSEQ version 4 assay in survey mode. Profiling relied on immunoSEQ multiplex PCR, and the TCRdb table lists in-frame clones only, not all of them. The table shows 40,000 to 55,000 clones, with around 90% occurring only once. The clonotype comes from an adult woman with HIV who was CMV-seropositive. Sample: CD4+ T cells sorted from PBMCs after roughly 18-hour stimulation, taken from a patient who received antiretroviral therapy. This chain links TRBV20-1 with TRBJ2-4, with 7 bases that match TRBD1. CDR3 DNA: TGCAGTGCTCGGACAGGAAACATTCAGTACTTC. This gives the protein CSARTGNIQYF.